This T cell receptor (beta chain) was obtained from a study of blood T cell repertoires in COVID-19. Study summary: Sites in the United States, Italy and Spain provided acute and convalescent COVID-19 samples.

Trimming removed 3 bases from V and 4 bases from J; junction bases left unmatched: 8. Germline V lookup: CDR1 LGHNA, CDR2 YNFKEQ. The CDR3 runs 16 residues. Source study methods: Estimates of nucleated cell counts were drawn from the amplification of reference gene primers. TCRdb's table, derived via immunoSEQ multiplex PCR, lists solely in-frame clones and lacks some. The V and J calls and clone size come from that table; D and trimming were worked out from the DNA. The data show 160,000 or so clones, roughly 80% seen once. The clonotype was recovered from a woman aged 80 or over with acute or convalescent COVID-19. The chain recombines TRBV4-2 with TRBJ2-2; 7 bases match TRBD2. The source material was peripheral blood. The CDR3 DNA follows: TGTGCCAGCAGCCAGGAGCGGGGTCGAAGCACCGGGGAGCTGTTTTTT. Translation: CASSQERGRSTGELFF.